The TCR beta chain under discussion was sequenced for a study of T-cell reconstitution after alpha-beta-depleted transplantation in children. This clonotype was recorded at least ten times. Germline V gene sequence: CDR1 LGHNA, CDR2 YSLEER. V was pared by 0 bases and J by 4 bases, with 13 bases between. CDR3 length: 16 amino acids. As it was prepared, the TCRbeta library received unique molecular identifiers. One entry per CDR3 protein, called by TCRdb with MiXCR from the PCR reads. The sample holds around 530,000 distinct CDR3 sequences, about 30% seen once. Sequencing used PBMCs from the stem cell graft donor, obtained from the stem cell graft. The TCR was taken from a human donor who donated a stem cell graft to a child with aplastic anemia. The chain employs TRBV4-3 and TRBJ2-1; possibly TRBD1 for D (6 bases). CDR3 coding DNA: TGCGCCAGCAGCCAAGACAGACAGGCTCCTTACAATGAGCAGTTCTTC. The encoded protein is CASSQDRQAPYNEQFF.